This T cell receptor (beta chain) was profiled in a study of blood T cell repertoires in COVID-19. Turning to the study itself: There were acute and convalescent COVID-19 samples, and they came from the United States, Italy and Spain.

Clinical history as reported by participants underpinned cohort assignment. Cohort 3 donors were reported recovered after two negative PCRs, clearance, or symptom resolution. TCRdb's table, derived via immunoSEQ multiplex PCR, lists solely in-frame clones and lacks some. The sample holds roughly 250,000 clones; around 90% are singletons and the top ten take approximately 1.5%. Germline assignment: CDR1 LNHDA and CDR2 SQIVND (reference sequence). Losses at the gene ends were 9 bases for V and 5 bases for J; bases not matched to a gene: 22. The CDR3 has 18 amino acids. The TCR was taken from a woman aged 45 to 65 who had recovered from COVID-19. Source material: PBMCs or T cells enriched from blood (not recorded which). This chain uses TRBV19 with TRBJ2-1, with 7 bases aligning to TRBD2. CDR3 residues: CASLHSTGTSGKNNEQFF. DNA for the CDR3: TGTGCCAGCCTCCATTCGACGGGAACGAGCGGGAAAAACAATGAGCAGTTCTTC.